What follows is one TCR beta chain and its context. This clonotype has a handful of counts. Its antigen remains unidentified. No much larger clonotype is one base removed from it; base qualities were not supplied. This sample was included in a study of response to subunit inactivated influenza vaccine (dated by TCRdb to 2017 to 2018). At the level of the whole study: Deep quantitative T cell receptor repertoire profiling was used in the study to track responses to a trivalent subunit inactivated influenza vaccine. The paper's findings and limits, for the study overall: The authors suggested that each seasonal influenza vaccination may recruit only a limited number of new T cells.

Taken from the germline V gene, the CDR1 and CDR2 loops are KGHSH and LQKENI. From the cysteine up to the phenylalanine, the CDR3 has a length of 13 residues. The kept DNA is CDR3 alone, 39 bases in frame from the first base. Trimming costs V 2 bases and J 2 bases, and their ends lie 7 bases apart. The library was produced with RT-PCR. Sequencing took place on an Illumina HiSeq 2500. The public sequencing data were trimmed at Q25 with fastp and processed into clonotypes with MiXCR by TCRdb, which kept only in-frame beta chains. Under each unique CDR3 protein, matching rows form one entry showing the most common genes and DNA. The sample records 750,000 to 850,000 distinct CDR3 sequences, around a sixth of which are singletons. Of the sample, 11% is held by the ten largest clones.

The TCR was taken from a man aged 45 to 65 who received an inactivated influenza vaccine. Donor details come from another sample of the same person, matched by shared clones. Sequenced material: PBMCs from blood, taken more than 4 days after vaccination. The chain uses TRBV18 and TRBJ2-7, with the D gene call left open. The CDR3 protein sequence reads: CASSPAGAYEQYF. The nucleotides read TGTGCCAGCTCACCAGCAGGCGCCTACGAGCAGTACTTC.